A single sample is the source of the 15 T cell receptor beta chains below, sequenced in a study of T-cell memory formation after mild COVID-19. From the 5' RACE reads, TCRdb called clonotypes with MiXCR, one entry per CDR3 protein. The sample yields about 90,000 distinct CDR3 sequences, about 12% seen once. The sample comprised PBMCs or a T cell subset sorted from them (not recorded which). Receptors originate from an adult woman who had mild COVID-19 (a few samples of this study predate the infection). Cell type and time point are not known.

This clonotype was detected a few times. V usage is TRBV6-6 and J usage is TRBJ2-2; D is uncertain. Germline V CDR1 and CDR2: MNHNY, SVGAGI (reference sequence). V was clipped by 0 bases and J by 4 bases, with 6 bases between them. The CDR3 is made up of 14 amino acids. Here the CDR3 reads CASSYSSRTGELFF. The CDR3 coding sequence is TGTGCCAGCAGTTACTCGTCCCGCACCGGGGAGCTGTTTTTT.

The table lists this clonotype with a few counts. The V gene is TRBV9, the J gene TRBJ1-5; TRBD1 agrees at 9 bases. The germline CDR1 and CDR2 sequences are SGDLS and YYNGEE. The CDR3 contains 16 residues. After removal of 4 bases from V and 6 bases from J, the junction contained 11 bases not matched to a gene. CDR3 in DNA: TGTGCCAGCAGCACCACGACAGGGGGTTTGGGTCAGCCCCAGCATTTT. This encodes CASSTTTGGLGQPQHF.

The genes are TRBV9 and TRBJ2-1; D could derive from TRBD1 or TRBD2 (6 bases each). Germline V gene lookup returns CDR1 SGDLS and CDR2 YYNGEE. The CDR3 contains 14 residues. Between the trimmed V and J ends, which lost 0 bases and 8 bases, there was a span of 12 bases. Here the CDR3 reads CASSVGGTFDEQFF. CDR3 nucleotides: TGTGCCAGCAGCGTAGGCGGGACATTCGATGAGCAGTTCTTC.

This clonotype was counted only a few times. This chain connects TRBV6-5 to TRBJ1-2; maybe TRBD1 (5 bases). With 5 bases removed from V and 8 bases from J, the gap between germline ends came to 21 bases. The CDR3 spans 15 residues. Germline-derived CDR1 and CDR2 are MNHEY and SVGAGI. The CDR3 DNA follows: TGTGCCAGCAGTGAACGGACGGACGGCAAGGGGGGCTACACCTTC. Translating it yields CASSERTDGKGGYTF.

This rearrangement joins TRBV9 to TRBJ2-3; 9 nucleotides align to TRBD1. The CDR3 is 17 amino acids. The germline V gene has CDR1 SGDLS and CDR2 YYNGEE. The V and J ends lost 3 bases and 0 bases, in that order; junction bases with no gene match: 8. CDR3 sequence (DNA): TGTGCCAGCAGCGCTTCTTACAGGGGGCGCAGCACAGATACGCAGTATTTT. Translating it yields CASSASYRGRSTDTQYF.

This chain uses TRBV5-1 with TRBJ2-3; D gene uncertain. Germline CDR1 SGHRS, CDR2 YFSETQ. The V gene lost 1 base and the J gene lost 1 base, with 13 bases spanning the gap. The CDR3 runs 16 residues. The CDR3: CASSLLGQTGTDTQYF. The DNA for the CDR3 is TGCGCCAGCAGCTTGCTCGGCCAGACTGGCACAGATACGCAGTATTTT. Full variable domain (rest looked up from reference TRBV5-1 and TRBJ2-3): KAGVTQTPRYLIKTRGQQVTLSCSPISGHRSVSWYQQTPGQGLQFLFEYFSETQRNKGNFPGRFSGRQFSNSRSEMNVSTLELGDSALYLCASSLLGQTGTDTQYFGPGTRLTVL.

The chain carries TRBV9 and TRBJ2-1, with 7 positions matching TRBD2. Per the germline V gene, CDR1 is SGDLS and CDR2 is YYNGEE. V lost 1 base and J lost 5; bases outside the gene matches: 3. This CDR3 region has 14 residues. CDR3 nucleotides: TGTGCCAGCAGCGTATTTGGGGGGGACAATGAGCAGTTCTTC. Amino acid sequence: CASSVFGGDNEQFF.

V gene TRBV7-2 combines with J gene TRBJ2-3; 7 nucleotides align to TRBD2. The CDR3 totals 15 residues. The J segment lost 4 bases and the V segment lost 3 bases, leaving 7 bases of the junction unmatched. CDR1 and CDR2 (germline): SGHTA, FQGNSA. CDR3 loop: CASSLIAGASDTQYF. The CDR3 DNA follows: TGTGCCAGCAGCTTGATTGCGGGAGCGTCAGATACGCAGTATTTT.

In its sample, this clonotype was seen a few times. This rearrangement joins TRBV7-9 to TRBJ2-7; unclear D gene. CDR1 and CDR2 from the germline V gene are SEHNR and FQNEAQ (reference sequence). Deletions cut 1 base from V and 0 bases from J, with 19 bases between. The CDR3 sequence is 18 residues long. The chain's CDR3 is CASSLVISTLVASYEQYF. CDR3 nucleotides: TGTGCCAGCAGCTTAGTAATTAGTACGTTAGTGGCCTCCTACGAGCAGTACTTC.

The chain uses TRBV5-1 and TRBJ1-1; D call uncertain. V gave up 4 bases and J gave up 4 bases, with 5 bases separating them. CDR3 size: 11 residues. Germline V lookup: CDR1 SGHRS, CDR2 YFSETQ. The CDR3 nucleotides are TGCGCCAGCAGCGCAGCCACTGAAGCTTTCTTT. Its translation: CASSAATEAFF.

In this sample, this clonotype turned up a few times. The chain carries TRBV20-1 and TRBJ2-1, with a possible D match to TRBD2 (5 bases). The CDR3 contains 16 residues. V gave up 0 bases and J gave up 2 bases, with 14 bases separating them. Germline loops: CDR1 DFQATT, CDR2 SNEGSKA (reference sequence). The CDR3 sequence: CSARDYGLEAYNEQFF. In DNA form, the CDR3 reads TGCAGTGCTAGAGACTATGGACTGGAGGCCTACAATGAGCAGTTCTTC.

The chain links TRBV4-1 to TRBJ2-3; TRBD2 aligns across 13 bases. The ends lost 4 bases at V and 3 bases at J; junction bases unmatched: 16. Germline CDR1 MGHRA, CDR2 YSYEKL. CDR3 length equals 20 residues. CDR3 coding DNA: TGCGCCAGCAGCCCCGGGTATGGACTAGCGGGAGTAGGTGGAACAGATACGCAGTATTTT. Its protein is CASSPGYGLAGVGGTDTQYF.

This clonotype was found once. The rearrangement joins TRBV2 to TRBJ1-4, with D possibly being TRBD1 (6 bases). CDR1 and CDR2 (germline): SNHLY, FYNNEI. The CDR3 runs to 18 residues. V lost 5 bases, J lost 0 bases, and 19 bases lay in between. The CDR3 DNA is TGTGCCAGCAGTCTCCATTCTCTTTCAGGGGCAACTAATGAAAAACTGTTTTTT. Translation: CASSLHSLSGATNEKLFF.

The gene calls are TRBV20-1 and TRBJ1-1, with TRBD1 matching 7 bases. Germline trimming cut 3 bases from V and 7 bases from J; bases unmatched to any gene: 14. Per germline, CDR1 DFQATT and CDR2 SNEGSKA (reference sequence). This CDR3 has 15 amino acids. CDR3 amino acids: CSASDWDRTIFEAFF. The CDR3 DNA reads as TGCAGTGCTAGTGACTGGGACAGAACAATATTTGAAGCTTTCTTT.

In its sample, this clonotype was seen a few times. The chain carries TRBV9 and TRBJ2-7, with 10 positions matching TRBD2. The CDR3 contains 16 residues. Germline V lookup: CDR1 SGDLS, CDR2 YYNGEE. With 5 bases clipped from V and 3 bases from J, the junction kept 11 bases outside the gene matches. The CDR3: CASSSGASGSFYEQYF. Written as DNA, the CDR3 is TGTGCCAGCAGTTCAGGGGCTAGCGGGAGTTTCTACGAGCAGTACTTC.